These 21 T cell receptor beta chains were sequenced from one sample in a study of T cells after posttransplantation cyclophosphamide. The data were produced by immunoSEQ multiplex PCR, yet TCRdb's version contains in-frame clones alone and is incomplete. The repertoire has 20,000 to 25,000 clones, none seen only once; the ten largest take approximately 4.8%. Sequencing was performed on PBMCs. These receptors originate from a woman aged 45-59 years in good health, CMV-negative, and a related stem cell transplant donor.

The sample holds many counts of this clone. The chain recombines TRBV5-6 with TRBJ2-7, with 8 bases aligning to TRBD1. From germline, CDR1 is SGHDT and CDR2 YYEEEE. The CDR3 loop spans 16 amino acids. With V trimmed by 0 bases and J by 3 bases, 8 bases remained unmatched. The CDR3 sequence: CASSLGGQGRGYEQYF. As DNA, the CDR3 is TGTGCCAGCAGCTTGGGTGGACAGGGAAGGGGCTACGAGCAGTACTTC.

In its sample, this clone was seen many times. The chain employs TRBV18 and TRBJ2-1; D is perhaps TRBD1 (6 bases). The germline V gene encodes CDR1 KGHSH and CDR2 LQKENI. This CDR3 is built from 16 residues. V lost 3 bases and J 10 bases, leaving 22 bases between the germline ends. This CDR3 reads CASSPIQGLPSGEQFF. The CDR3 nucleotides are TGTGCCAGCTCACCTATCCAGGGGTTACCGTCGGGCGAGCAGTTCTTC.

Many counts were recorded for this clone. This sequence joins TRBV6-5 and TRBJ2-3, with 8 bases identical to TRBD2. Looked up from germline, CDR1 is MNHEY and CDR2 is SVGAGI. The CDR3 covers 14 residues. V lost 8 bases and J lost 2; bases outside the gene matches: 6. For the CDR3, the DNA is TGTGCCAGCCGGGAGGGAGGGATCACAGATACGCAGTATTTT. Protein product: CASREGGITDTQYF.

The table lists this clone with many counts. The chain is built from TRBV7-8 and TRBJ1-2; D unclear. Germline CDR1 and CDR2: SGHVS and FQNEAQ. This CDR3 is built from 14 residues. The V end was cut by 5 bases, the J end by 0 bases, with 10 bases between. CDR3 sequence reads: CASSLSGANYGYTF. CDR3 sequence (DNA): TGTGCCAGCAGCCTTTCCGGGGCTAACTATGGCTACACCTTC.

This clone was recorded many times. The CDR3 is CASSQPSTNEKLFF. Here the CDR3 DNA reads TGTGCCAGCAGTCAACCGAGTACCAATGAAAAACTGTTTTTT. The chain joins TRBV6-1 to TRBJ1-4; D is uncertain. There are 14 residues in the CDR3. Germline CDR1 MNHNS, CDR2 SASEGT. The V end was cut by 5 bases, the J end by 5 bases, with 12 bases between.

In this sample, this clone turned up many times. The chain employs TRBV10-2 and TRBJ2-1; 9 bases fit TRBD1. Per germline, CDR1 WSHSY and CDR2 SAAADI. This CDR3 contains 20 residues. The V gene end was trimmed by 0 bases and the J gene end by 0 bases; junction bases not matched to a gene: 12. In DNA form, the CDR3 reads TGCGCCAGCAGTGAGTCGGACAGGGGAGAAATTAAGAGCTCCTACAATGAGCAGTTCTTC. This encodes CASSESDRGEIKSSYNEQFF.

This clone was counted at least ten times. The chain couples TRBV5-4 to TRBJ2-1; no clear D. Trimming shortened V by 3 bases and J by 10 bases, and 11 bases separated the two germline ends. The CDR3 has 12 amino acids. The germline V gene has CDR1 SGHNT and CDR2 YYREEE (reference sequence). Here the CDR3 reads CASSSEMVEQFF. The CDR3 coding sequence is TGTGCCAGCAGCTCGGAGATGGTAGAGCAGTTCTTC.

This clone has a count of ten or more. V gene TRBV6-5 combines with J gene TRBJ2-2, with D possibly TRBD2 on 5 matching bases. V was cut by 5 bases and J by 5 bases, with 12 bases left in between. CDR1 MNHEY and CDR2 SVGAGI come from the germline V gene. The length of the CDR3 is 14 residues. The CDR3 sequence: CASSSTRGTGELFF. The CDR3 region has the DNA TGTGCCAGCAGTAGTACTCGGGGAACCGGGGAGCTGTTTTTT.

This clone was seen repeatedly, ten times or more. The chain recombines TRBV4-2 with TRBJ1-2; TRBD1 matches at 7 bases. V was pared by 2 bases and J by 11 bases, with 11 bases of the junction left unmatched. Germline CDR1 LGHNA, CDR2 YNFKEQ. This CDR3 is built from 14 residues. CDR3 DNA: TGTGCCAGCAGCCAAACTCGGGACAGAGGTATATACACCTTC. Amino acids: CASSQTRDRGIYTF.

In its sample, this clone was seen many times. The chain carries TRBV6-5 and TRBJ2-3; the match to TRBD1 covers 8 bases. The V and J ends lost 6 bases and 3 bases, in that order; junction bases with no gene match: 2. CDR1 MNHEY and CDR2 SVGAGI come from the germline V gene. This CDR3 contains 13 residues. The CDR3 is CASSRQGTDTQYF. CDR3 sequence (DNA): TGTGCCAGCAGCAGACAGGGGACAGATACGCAGTATTTT.

Ten or more counts support this clone. The genes are TRBV7-2 and TRBJ2-1, with D possibly TRBD1 on 6 matching bases. The CDR3 is made up of 15 amino acids. Deletions cut 4 bases from V and 2 bases from J, with 12 bases between. The germline gives CDR1 SGHTA, CDR2 FQGNSA. CDR3 in amino acids: CASSSSGATYNEQFF. CDR3 DNA sequence: TGTGCCAGCAGCTCATCAGGGGCTACCTACAATGAGCAGTTCTTC. Variable domain in full (rest from reference TRBV7-2 and TRBJ2-1): GAGVSQSPSNKVTEKGKDVELRCDPISGHTALYWYRQSLGQGLEFLIYFQGNSAPDKSGLPSDRFSAERTGGSVSTLTIQRTQQEDSAVYLCASSSSGATYNEQFFGPGTRLTVL.

This clone was seen at least ten times. The rearrangement uses TRBV7-2 and TRBJ2-7, with TRBD2 matching 9 bases. V gave up 1 base and J gave up 3 bases; unmatched junction bases: 4. Germline V gene data show CDR1 as SGHTA and CDR2 as FQGNSA. This CDR3 has 15 amino acids. The CDR3 DNA reads TGTGCCAGCAGCTTAGGCGGTAGCGGGAGCTACGAGCAGTACTTC. Encoded protein: CASSLGGSGSYEQYF.

This clone was counted at least ten times. This rearrangement joins TRBV5-1 to TRBJ2-1; D is unresolved. Germline V gene sequence: CDR1 SGHRS, CDR2 YFSETQ. The CDR3 sequence is 14 residues long. V lost 0 bases and J 4 bases, leaving 8 bases between the germline ends. In DNA, the CDR3 is TGCGCCAGCAGCTTGGCGGCAGGTTACAATGAGCAGTTCTTC. This encodes CASSLAAGYNEQFF.

The table lists this clone with many counts. The chain links TRBV4-2 to TRBJ1-2, with 8 bases fitting TRBD1. The CDR3 spans 15 residues. Germline CDR1 and CDR2: LGHNA and YNFKEQ. After removal of 0 bases from V and 0 bases from J, the junction contained 0 bases not matched to a gene. CDR3 sequence: CASSQEGQANYGYTF. The CDR3 DNA reads as TGTGCCAGCAGCCAAGAGGGACAGGCTAACTATGGCTACACCTTC.

The chain recombines TRBV7-2 with TRBJ2-5, with no clear D. The J call may be faulty, since TRBJ2-7 better matches the DNA end. Germline lookup yields CDR1 SGHTA and CDR2 FQGNSA. The CDR3 is 14 residues long. The CDR3 loop reads CASSKPFWAYEQYF. The CDR3 region has the DNA TGTGCCAGCAGCAAACCCTTCTGGGCCTACGAGCAGTACTTC.

This clone was detected ten times or more. This sequence joins TRBV5-5 and TRBJ1-4; 8 bases align to TRBD1. Germline-derived CDR1 and CDR2 are SGHKS and YYEKEE (reference sequence). The CDR3 loop spans 16 amino acids. The J segment lost 6 bases and the V segment lost 3 bases, leaving 10 bases of the junction unmatched. CDR3 DNA sequence: TGTGCCAGCAGCTCTATCACGGGACAGGACCATGAAAAACTGTTTTTT. It encodes CASSSITGQDHEKLFF.

This clone was seen many times. V is TRBV7-2 and J is TRBJ1-1; a possible D gene is TRBD1 (6 bases). V was clipped by 3 bases and J by 1 base, with 12 bases between them. There are 15 residues in the CDR3. Germline V gene sequence: CDR1 SGHTA, CDR2 FQGNSA. For the CDR3, the DNA is TGTGCCAGCAGCTTCGCAGGGGCACGGAACACTGAAGCTTTCTTT. This gives the protein CASSFAGARNTEAFF.

This clone was counted ten times or more. The genes are TRBV18 and TRBJ1-1; 7 positions match TRBD1. Trimming took 8 bases from V and 8 from J; bases not matched to a gene: 17. CDR3 length: 15 amino acids. Germline values: CDR1 KGHSH, CDR2 LQKENI. For the CDR3, the DNA is TGTGCCAGCCGACAGGGTCCAGGGCGGGATAAAGAAGCTTTCTTT. Encoded protein: CASRQGPGRDKEAFF.

Ten or more counts support this clone. The V gene is TRBV7-2, the J gene TRBJ1-2; D perhaps matches TRBD1 (6 bases). Germline CDR1 SGHTA, CDR2 FQGNSA. V lost 5 bases to trimming and J lost 4 bases, with 14 bases between them. This CDR3 spans 14 amino acids. Written as DNA, the CDR3 is TGTGCCAGCAGCCCGGGGGGGCGCAGCTATGGCTACACCTTC. Its translation: CASSPGGRSYGYTF.

This clone was picked up many times. This rearrangement joins TRBV5-4 to TRBJ1-4, with TRBD1 as a possible D gene (5 bases). The CDR3 consists of 16 residues. Deletions cut 2 bases from V and 5 bases from J, with 16 bases between. Germline lookup yields CDR1 SGHNT and CDR2 YYREEE (reference sequence). CDR3 sequence (DNA): TGTGCCAGCAGCTTAGAAGGACAAAAGGGCAATGAAAAACTGTTTTTT. It is translated as CASSLEGQKGNEKLFF.

This clone was recorded many times. The gene calls are TRBV6-1 and TRBJ1-1; D is ambiguous. Germline values: CDR1 MNHNS, CDR2 SASEGT. The CDR3 extends over 14 amino acids. Trimming removed 9 bases at V and 5 bases at J, with 19 bases between. The CDR3 nucleotides are TGTGCCAGTTTAAGATGGGCGAGCGGTACTGAAGCTTTCTTT. This translates into CASLRWASGTEAFF.